Presented here are 30 T cell receptor beta chains from one specimen sequenced in a study of OX40 agonist ivuxolimab in advanced cancers. Repertoires were generated with immunoSEQ multiplex PCR, while TCRdb's copy carries only in-frame clones and drops some. This sample has about 79,000 clones, with more than 80% found just once. Here the sequenced sample was CD4+ or CD8+ T cells sorted from blood, taken in a trial of the OX40 agonist ivuxolimab. The receptor source for this set is an adult with an advanced solid tumor such as melanoma, head and neck, liver or kidney cancer.

The V and J genes are TRBV10-1 and TRBJ1-2; D unresolved. This CDR3 is 15 amino acids long. Germline CDR1 and CDR2: WNHNN and SYGVQD (reference sequence). Trimming took 2 bases from V and 3 from J, leaving 13 bases between them. CDR3 residues: CASSEAPDGDYGYTF. The CDR3 DNA is TGCGCCAGCAGTGAGGCCCCTGACGGGGACTATGGCTACACCTTC.

V is TRBV27 and J is TRBJ1-4; 8 nucleotides match TRBD1. Germline V gene data show CDR1 as MNHEY and CDR2 as SMNVEV (reference sequence). The CDR3 totals 17 residues. The ends lost 3 bases at V and 8 bases at J; junction bases unmatched: 14. CDR3: CASSFRTGRGFEEKLFF. CDR3 in DNA: TGTGCCAGCAGTTTCCGGACAGGGCGAGGCTTCGAGGAAAAACTGTTTTTT.

V gene TRBV5-1 combines with J gene TRBJ2-5, with TRBD1 matching 8 bases. J was trimmed by 2 bases and V by 4 bases; bases with no gene match: 4. Germline CDR1 reads SGHRS; CDR2 reads YFSETQ. The CDR3 runs 14 residues. CDR3 loop: CASSRGTGQETQYF. Written as DNA, the CDR3 is TGCGCCAGCAGCAGAGGGACAGGACAAGAGACCCAGTACTTC.

The chain is built from TRBV7-2 and TRBJ1-3; TRBD1 matches 8 bases. The V segment lost 3 bases and the J segment 3 bases; nucleotides outside the gene matches: 7. Germline CDR1 SGHTA, CDR2 FQGNSA. The CDR3 runs 16 residues. The DNA of the CDR3 is TGTGCCAGCAGCTTGCAGGGGGCGCTGTATGGAAACACCATATATTTT. Its protein product is CASSLQGALYGNTIYF.

V gene TRBV16 combines with J gene TRBJ2-7; a weak D match, TRBD1 (5 bases). The germline gives CDR1 KGHSY, CDR2 FQNENV. V was pared by 0 bases and J by 7 bases, with 10 bases between. This CDR3 contains 13 residues. This CDR3 is CASSQSAQGEQYF. DNA of the CDR3: TGTGCCAGCAGCCAATCAGCCCAGGGAGAGCAGTACTTC. Variable domain in full (rest from reference TRBV16 and TRBJ2-7): GEEVAQTPKHLVRGEGQKAKLYCAPIKGHSYVFWYQQVLKNEFKFLISFQNENVFDETGMPKERFSAKCLPNSPCSLEIQATKLEDSAVYFCASSQSAQGEQYFGPGTRLTVT.

This rearrangement joins TRBV18 to TRBJ1-4; D might be TRBD1 (6 bases). Germline V gene data show CDR1 as KGHSH and CDR2 as LQKENI. The CDR3 has 14 residues. V lost 5 bases to trimming and J lost 4 bases, with 11 bases between them. The CDR3 bases are TGTGCCAGCTCATCTACAGGGTTTAATGAAAAACTGTTTTTT. Amino acid sequence: CASSSTGFNEKLFF.

The rearrangement joins TRBV6-1 to TRBJ2-1; possibly TRBD1 or TRBD2 for D (5 bases each). The CDR3 consists of 15 residues. Trimming removed 1 base at V and 7 bases at J, with 14 bases between. CDR1 is MNHNS, CDR2 SASEGT, per germline. CDR3: CASSEVGWGKNEQFF. CDR3 in DNA: TGTGCCAGCAGTGAAGTGGGGTGGGGGAAAAATGAGCAGTTCTTC.

About this clone itself: An end of the junction differs from the germline gene, which may be a read error. The chain couples TRBV2 to TRBJ2-4; D remains ambiguous. The CDR3 length is 14 residues. Germline V gene sequence: CDR1 SNHLY, CDR2 FYNNEI. The CDR3 spells CASSEGPAGARVTF. The CDR3 nucleotides are TGTGCCAGCAGTGAAGGCCCCGCCGGAGCCCGGGTCACCTTC.

The chain employs TRBV9 and TRBJ2-7; D is unclear. CDR3 size: 12 residues. V lost 7 bases, J lost 10 bases, and 18 bases lay in between. Germline V CDR1 and CDR2: SGDLS, YYNGEE. The CDR3 loop is CASASPTGPQYF. CDR3 in DNA: TGTGCCAGCGCGAGCCCGACCGGGCCCCAGTACTTC.

The chain recombines TRBV2 with TRBJ1-2, with 8 bases that match TRBD1. V lost 6 bases and J lost 4; bases outside the gene matches: 4. Germline loops: CDR1 SNHLY, CDR2 FYNNEI. This CDR3 is built from 13 residues. The CDR3, as DNA: TGTGCCAGCAGGGGGGGACAGGTCTATGGCTACACCTTC. It specifies CASRGGQVYGYTF.

The chain is built from TRBV9 and TRBJ2-2, with TRBD1 matching 11 bases. The CDR3 loop spans 16 amino acids. Per germline, CDR1 SGDLS and CDR2 YYNGEE. V lost 1 base to trimming and J lost 4 bases; unmatched junction nucleotides: 3. The CDR3: CASSVSGQGATGELFF. In nucleotides, the CDR3 is TGTGCCAGCAGCGTAAGCGGACAGGGGGCCACCGGGGAGCTGTTTTTT.

The chain couples TRBV29-1 to TRBJ1-3, with a possible D match to TRBD1 (5 bases). This CDR3 contains 12 residues. CDR1 and CDR2 from the germline V gene are SQVTM and ANQGSEA. V was pared by 7 bases and J by 2 bases, with 9 bases between. The CDR3 DNA sequence: TGCAGCGCGGGACTCGCTGGAAACACCATATATTTT. Its protein product is CSAGLAGNTIYF.

V gene TRBV5-1 combines with J gene TRBJ2-3; maybe TRBD1 (6 bases). From germline, CDR1 is SGHRS and CDR2 YFSETQ. With 1 base removed from V and 2 bases from J, the gap between germline ends came to 14 bases. The CDR3 is made up of 16 amino acids. The CDR3 region has the DNA TGCGCCAGCAGCTTGTTTGCACAGGGCGACACAGATACGCAGTATTTT. Protein: CASSLFAQGDTDTQYF.

The chain is built from TRBV2 and TRBJ2-5; D is unresolved. Germline CDR1 reads SNHLY; CDR2 reads FYNNEI. Trimming cost V 7 bases and J 4 bases, with 10 bases left between them. There are 12 residues in the CDR3. The CDR3 is CASTTSPETQYF. DNA for the CDR3: TGTGCCAGCACAACCAGCCCAGAGACCCAGTACTTC.

The gene calls are TRBV4-3 and TRBJ2-1; D perhaps matches TRBD2 (6 bases). Trimming pared 1 base from V and 2 bases from J, leaving 12 bases between. This CDR3 region has 16 residues. Per the germline V gene, CDR1 is LGHNA and CDR2 is YSLEER. CDR3 DNA: TGCGCCAGCAGCCAAGTCGGAGGGACCCCCTACAATGAGCAGTTCTTC. Its protein product is CASSQVGGTPYNEQFF.

This chain uses TRBV7-2 with TRBJ2-1; 14 bases align to TRBD2. CDR1 and CDR2 from the germline V gene are SGHTA and FQGNSA. The CDR3 runs 18 residues. V was clipped by 7 bases and J by 0 bases; unmatched bases: 8. Here the CDR3 DNA reads TGTGCCAGCAAGGGACTAGCGGGAGACAAAAGCTCCTACAATGAGCAGTTCTTC. Amino acids: CASKGLAGDKSSYNEQFF.

The chain joins TRBV27 to TRBJ1-5; D not resolved. V was shortened by 0 bases and J by 1 base, with 31 bases between the two germline ends. From germline, CDR1 is MNHEY and CDR2 SMNVEV (reference sequence). CDR3 size: 23 residues. This CDR3 reads CASSLSIWERLTETQMSNQPQHF. The CDR3 coding sequence is TGTGCCAGCAGTTTATCAATTTGGGAAAGGTTAACCGAAACCCAGATGAGCAATCAGCCCCAGCATTTT.

The genes are TRBV5-1 and TRBJ1-1; unclear D gene. CDR3 length: 13 amino acids. CDR1 is SGHRS, CDR2 YFSETQ, per germline. V lost 2 bases and J 3 bases, leaving 8 bases between the germline ends. In DNA form, the CDR3 reads TGCGCCAGCAGCTTTGGGGTTGACACTGAAGCTTTCTTT. Residues: CASSFGVDTEAFF.

The chain carries TRBV9 and TRBJ2-1; the D gene is possibly TRBD2 (5 bases). V was shortened by 2 bases and J by 9 bases, with 12 bases between the two germline ends. Germline V gene lookup returns CDR1 SGDLS and CDR2 YYNGEE. This CDR3 is 13 amino acids long. The CDR3 bases are TGTGCCAGCAGCGTCGGACCCGAGGGTGAGCAGTTCTTC. Translation: CASSVGPEGEQFF.

J is TRBJ2-1 and V is TRBV7-3; no definite D call. The CDR3 sequence is 14 residues long. The V and J ends lost 2 bases and 6 bases respectively, with 11 bases between them. Germline V gives CDR1 SGHTA, CDR2 FQGTGA. The CDR3 is CASSLGMPANEQFF. CDR3 in DNA: TGTGCCAGCAGCTTAGGGATGCCTGCCAATGAGCAGTTCTTC.

J is TRBJ2-7 and V is TRBV4-1; 8 positions match TRBD2. V shed 1 base and J 4 bases; nucleotides not matched to a gene: 9. Germline V CDR1 and CDR2: MGHRA, YSYEKL. CDR3 length: 16 residues. The DNA for the CDR3 is TGCGCCAGCAGCCAAGGGGGCGGGGGGCTAAAGTACGAGCAGTACTTC. Its translation: CASSQGGGGLKYEQYF.

The rearrangement uses TRBV25-1 and TRBJ2-1; 7 bases are a match to TRBD2. With V trimmed by 8 bases and J by 0 bases, 7 bases remained unmatched. The CDR3 totals 15 residues. Germline V gives CDR1 MGHDK, CDR2 SYGVNS. Here the CDR3 DNA reads TGTGCCAGCCAGACGCGGGGGAGCTCCTACAATGAGCAGTTCTTC. Translation gives CASQTRGSSYNEQFF.

V is TRBV2 and J is TRBJ1-3; D remains ambiguous. Between the trimmed V and J ends, which lost 2 bases and 0 bases, there was a span of 8 bases. Germline V gene data show CDR1 as SNHLY and CDR2 as FYNNEI. The CDR3 is 15 residues long. Here the CDR3 reads CASSEIAFSGNTIYF. CDR3 in DNA: TGTGCCAGCAGTGAAATTGCTTTCTCTGGAAACACCATATATTTT.

The count of this clone is one. The chain joins TRBV6-6 to TRBJ1-5, with 10 nucleotides matching TRBD1. The V segment lost 0 bases and the J segment 4 bases; nucleotides outside the gene matches: 0. The CDR3 covers 15 residues. The germline V gene encodes CDR1 MNHNY and CDR2 SVGAGI (reference sequence). The CDR3 DNA reads TGTGCCAGCAGTTACTCGGGACAGGGGAATCAGCCCCAGCATTTT. It is translated as CASSYSGQGNQPQHF.

V gene TRBV7-3 combines with J gene TRBJ2-1; 8 bases are shared with TRBD2. Germline V gene lookup returns CDR1 SGHTA and CDR2 FQGTGA. This CDR3 contains 15 residues. The V segment lost 5 bases and the J segment 2 bases; nucleotides outside the gene matches: 5. The CDR3 reads CASSPREGAYNEQFF. The CDR3 DNA is TGTGCCAGCAGCCCTCGGGAGGGGGCCTACAATGAGCAGTTCTTC.

The gene calls are TRBV27 and TRBJ2-7, with TRBD2 identical over 13 bases. The germline gives CDR1 MNHEY, CDR2 SMNVEV (reference sequence). The CDR3 is made up of 17 amino acids. V shed 4 bases and J 0 bases; nucleotides not matched to a gene: 6. DNA of the CDR3: TGTGCCAGCAGTTCCAGGGGACTAGCGGGATCCTCCTACGAGCAGTACTTC. It encodes CASSSRGLAGSSYEQYF.

The chain couples TRBV6-1 to TRBJ1-5; D gene ambiguous. In germline, CDR1 is MNHNS, CDR2 SASEGT. The V and J ends lost 4 bases and 6 bases respectively, with 10 bases between them. There are 13 residues in the CDR3. The CDR3 region is CASSVRIFQPQHF. The CDR3 nucleotides read TGTGCCAGCAGTGTCAGAATCTTTCAGCCCCAGCATTTT.

The chain employs TRBV14 and TRBJ1-5; the D is unclear. Trimming removed 1 base at V and 3 bases at J, with 1 base between. This CDR3 region has 12 residues. Germline V gene lookup returns CDR1 SGHDN and CDR2 FVKESK. The CDR3 region has the DNA TGTGCCAGCAGCCAAGCCAATCAGCCCCAGCATTTT. Its translation: CASSQANQPQHF.

This chain's CDR3 is CASSDKGWLAGGSSFRETQYF. CDR3 DNA: TGCGCCAGCAGCGACAAGGGTTGGCTAGCGGGGGGAAGTTCGTTTCGAGAGACCCAGTACTTC. This chain uses TRBV4-3 with TRBJ2-5, with 11 nucleotides matching TRBD2. V lost 5 bases to trimming and J lost 4 bases; unmatched junction nucleotides: 24. CDR1 and CDR2 from the germline V gene are LGHNA and YSLEER. The length of the CDR3 is 21 residues.

V usage is TRBV5-6 and J usage is TRBJ1-3; TRBD1 is a possible D gene (6 bases). Germline V CDR1 and CDR2: SGHDT, YYEEEE. The V end lost 2 bases, the J end lost 1 base, and 13 bases lay between the germline ends. This CDR3 has 16 residues. The CDR3 protein is CASSFRGRGSGNTIYF. CDR3 coding DNA: TGTGCCAGCAGCTTTCGGGGGCGAGGGTCTGGAAACACCATATATTTT.